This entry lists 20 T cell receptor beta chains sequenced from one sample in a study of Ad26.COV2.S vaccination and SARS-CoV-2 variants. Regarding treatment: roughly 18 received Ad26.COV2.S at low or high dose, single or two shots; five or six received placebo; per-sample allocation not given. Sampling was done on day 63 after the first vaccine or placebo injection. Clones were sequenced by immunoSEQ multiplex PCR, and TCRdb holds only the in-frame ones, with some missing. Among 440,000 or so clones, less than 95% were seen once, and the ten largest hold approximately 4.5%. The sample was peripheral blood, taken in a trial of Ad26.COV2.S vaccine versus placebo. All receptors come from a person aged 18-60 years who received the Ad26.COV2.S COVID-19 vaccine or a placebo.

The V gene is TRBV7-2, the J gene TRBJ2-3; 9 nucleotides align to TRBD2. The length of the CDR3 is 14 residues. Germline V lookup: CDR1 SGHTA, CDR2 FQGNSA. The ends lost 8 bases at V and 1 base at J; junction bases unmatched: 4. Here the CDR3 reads CASLGGRGTDTQYF. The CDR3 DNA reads TGTGCCAGCCTAGGCGGGAGGGGCACAGATACGCAGTATTTT.

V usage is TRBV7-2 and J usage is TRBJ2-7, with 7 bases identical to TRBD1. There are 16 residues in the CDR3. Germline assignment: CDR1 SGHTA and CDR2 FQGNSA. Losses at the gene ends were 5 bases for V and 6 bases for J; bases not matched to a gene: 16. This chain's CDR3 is CASSLLTHRGLLEQYF. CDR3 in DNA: TGTGCCAGCAGCCTCTTAACTCACAGGGGATTGCTCGAGCAGTACTTC.

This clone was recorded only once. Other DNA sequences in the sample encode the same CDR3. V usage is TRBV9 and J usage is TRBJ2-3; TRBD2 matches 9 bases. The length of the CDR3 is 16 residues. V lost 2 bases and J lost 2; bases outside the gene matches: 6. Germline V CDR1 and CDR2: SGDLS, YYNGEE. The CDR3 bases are TGTGCCAGCAGCGTGGGTGGGGGACTAGCCACAGATACGCAGTATTTT. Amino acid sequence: CASSVGGGLATDTQYF.

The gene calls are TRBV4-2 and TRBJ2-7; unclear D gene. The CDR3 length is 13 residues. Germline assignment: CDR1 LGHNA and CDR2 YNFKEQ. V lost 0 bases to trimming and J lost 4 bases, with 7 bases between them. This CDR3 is CASSQDGDYEQYF. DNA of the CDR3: TGTGCCAGCAGCCAAGATGGGGATTACGAGCAGTACTTC.

The CDR3 DNA follows: TGTGCCAGCGCCTTGGCGATTTACAATGAGCAGTTCTTC. Translated, it gives CASALAIYNEQFF. The rearrangement links TRBV2 to TRBJ2-1; D remains unclear. The germline V gene has CDR1 SNHLY and CDR2 FYNNEI. Trimming left V 8 bases short and J 4 bases short, with 12 bases between. The CDR3 consists of 13 residues.

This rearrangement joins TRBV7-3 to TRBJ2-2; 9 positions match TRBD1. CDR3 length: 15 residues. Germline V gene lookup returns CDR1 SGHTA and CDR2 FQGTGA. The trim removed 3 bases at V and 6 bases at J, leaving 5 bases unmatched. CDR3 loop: CASSFTRQGAGELFF. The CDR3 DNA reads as TGTGCCAGCAGCTTCACTCGACAGGGGGCCGGGGAGCTGTTTTTT.

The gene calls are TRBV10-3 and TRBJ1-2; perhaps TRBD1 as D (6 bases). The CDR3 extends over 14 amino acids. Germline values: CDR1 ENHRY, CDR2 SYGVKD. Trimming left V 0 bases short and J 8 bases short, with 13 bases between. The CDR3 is CAISESDSPAGYTF. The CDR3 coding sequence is TGTGCCATCAGTGAGTCGGACAGTCCAGCGGGCTACACCTTC.

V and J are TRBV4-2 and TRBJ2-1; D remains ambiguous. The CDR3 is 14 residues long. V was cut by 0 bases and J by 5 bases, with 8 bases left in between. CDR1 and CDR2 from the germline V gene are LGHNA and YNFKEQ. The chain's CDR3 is CASSQDDIDNEQFF. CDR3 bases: TGTGCCAGCAGCCAAGATGACATTGACAATGAGCAGTTCTTC.

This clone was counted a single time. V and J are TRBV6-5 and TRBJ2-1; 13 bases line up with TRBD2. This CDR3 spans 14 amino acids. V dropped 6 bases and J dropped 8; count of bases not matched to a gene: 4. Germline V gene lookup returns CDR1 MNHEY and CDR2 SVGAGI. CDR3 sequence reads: CASSRTSGRYEQFF. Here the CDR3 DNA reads TGTGCCAGCAGCCGGACTAGCGGGAGATATGAGCAGTTCTTC.

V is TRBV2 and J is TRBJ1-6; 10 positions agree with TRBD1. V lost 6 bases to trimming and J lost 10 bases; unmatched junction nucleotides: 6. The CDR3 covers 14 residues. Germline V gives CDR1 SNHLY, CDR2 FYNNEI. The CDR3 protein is CASRRQGAGSPLHF. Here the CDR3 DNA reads TGTGCCAGCAGACGACAGGGGGCCGGGTCACCCCTCCACTTT.

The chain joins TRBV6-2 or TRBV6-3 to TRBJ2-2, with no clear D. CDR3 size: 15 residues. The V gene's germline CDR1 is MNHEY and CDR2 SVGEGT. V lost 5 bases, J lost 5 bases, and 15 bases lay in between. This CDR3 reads CASSRSTKGTGELFF. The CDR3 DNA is TGTGCCAGCAGTCGGAGCACCAAGGGAACCGGGGAGCTGTTTTTT.

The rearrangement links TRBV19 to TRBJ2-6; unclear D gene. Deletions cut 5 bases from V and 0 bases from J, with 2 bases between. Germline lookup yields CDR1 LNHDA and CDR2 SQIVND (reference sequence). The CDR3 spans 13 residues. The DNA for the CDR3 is TGTGCCAGTAGTGACTCTGGGGCCAACGTCCTGACTTTC. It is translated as CASSDSGANVLTF.

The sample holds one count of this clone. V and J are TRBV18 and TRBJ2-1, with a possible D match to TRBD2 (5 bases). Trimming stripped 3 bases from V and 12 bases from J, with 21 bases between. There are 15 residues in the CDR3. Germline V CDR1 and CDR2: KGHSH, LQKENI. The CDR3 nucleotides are TGTGCCAGCTCACCGTCTCAGGATAGCGCTTTAGGGCAGTTCTTC. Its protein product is CASSPSQDSALGQFF.

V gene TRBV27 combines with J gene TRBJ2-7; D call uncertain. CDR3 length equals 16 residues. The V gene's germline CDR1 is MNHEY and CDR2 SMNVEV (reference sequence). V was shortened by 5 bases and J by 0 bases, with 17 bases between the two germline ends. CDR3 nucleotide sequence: TGTGCCAGCAGTCGCACCGGGTGGAAAAGCTCCTACGAGCAGTACTTC. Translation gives CASSRTGWKSSYEQYF.

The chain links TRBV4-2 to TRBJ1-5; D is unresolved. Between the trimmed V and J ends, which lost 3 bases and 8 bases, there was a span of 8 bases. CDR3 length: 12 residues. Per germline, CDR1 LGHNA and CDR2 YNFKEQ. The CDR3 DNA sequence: TGTGCCAGCAGCCACCGGGGAGAGCCCCAGCATTTT. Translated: CASSHRGEPQHF.

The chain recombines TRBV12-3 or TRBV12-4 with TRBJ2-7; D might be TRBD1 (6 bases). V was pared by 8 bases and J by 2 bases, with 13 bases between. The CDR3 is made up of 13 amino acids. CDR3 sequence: CASSWAGAYEQYF. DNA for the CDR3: TGTGCCAGCTCCTGGGCAGGGGCCTACGAGCAGTACTTC.

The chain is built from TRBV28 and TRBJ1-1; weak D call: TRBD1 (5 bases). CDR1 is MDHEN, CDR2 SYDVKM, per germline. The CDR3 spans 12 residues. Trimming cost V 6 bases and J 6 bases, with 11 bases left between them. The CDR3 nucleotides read TGTGCCAGCAGCCCGGGACTCTCTGAAGCTTTCTTT. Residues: CASSPGLSEAFF.

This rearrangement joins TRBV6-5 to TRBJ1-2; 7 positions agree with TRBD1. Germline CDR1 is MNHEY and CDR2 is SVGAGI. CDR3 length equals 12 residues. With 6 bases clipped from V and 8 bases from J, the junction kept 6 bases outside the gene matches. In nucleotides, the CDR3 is TGTGCCAGCAGCCACCCGGACAGGGGCTACACCTTC. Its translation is CASSHPDRGYTF.

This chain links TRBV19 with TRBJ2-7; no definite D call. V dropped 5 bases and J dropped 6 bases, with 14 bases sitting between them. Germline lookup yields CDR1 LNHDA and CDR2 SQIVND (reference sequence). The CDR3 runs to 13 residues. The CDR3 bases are TGTGCCAGTAGTCCCCGGACCATCGCCGAGCAGTACTTC. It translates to CASSPRTIAEQYF.

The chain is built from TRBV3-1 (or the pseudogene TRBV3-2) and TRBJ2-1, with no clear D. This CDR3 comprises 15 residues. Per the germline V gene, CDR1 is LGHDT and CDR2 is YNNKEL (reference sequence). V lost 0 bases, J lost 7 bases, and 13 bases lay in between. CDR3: CASSQDPNTRNEQFF. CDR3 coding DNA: TGTGCCAGCAGCCAAGATCCCAACACCAGGAATGAGCAGTTCTTC.